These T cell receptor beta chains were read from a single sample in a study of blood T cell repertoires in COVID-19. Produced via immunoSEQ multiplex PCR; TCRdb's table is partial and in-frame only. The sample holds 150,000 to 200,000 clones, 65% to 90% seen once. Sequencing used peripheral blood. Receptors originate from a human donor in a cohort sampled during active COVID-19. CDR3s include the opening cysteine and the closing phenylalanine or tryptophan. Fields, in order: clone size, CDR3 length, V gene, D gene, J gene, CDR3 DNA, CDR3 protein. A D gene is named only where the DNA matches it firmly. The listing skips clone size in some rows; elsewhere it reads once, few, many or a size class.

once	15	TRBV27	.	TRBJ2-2	TGTGCCAGCAGTTTACGACAGGGAGGCACCGGGGAGCTGTTTTTT	CASSLRQGGTGELFF
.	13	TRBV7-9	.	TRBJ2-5	TGTGCCAGCAGCTTCGGGGGTGGAGAGACCCAGTACTTC	CASSFGGGETQYF
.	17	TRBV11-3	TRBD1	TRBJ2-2	TGTGCCAGCAGCTCCCGACTCGAGGGACAGGCGTCCGGGGAGCTGTTTTTT	CASSSRLEGQASGELFF
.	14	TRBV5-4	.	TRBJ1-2	TGTGCCAGCAGCATATACCAGGGGTCCTATGGCTACACCTTC	CASSIYQGSYGYTF
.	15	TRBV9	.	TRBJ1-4	TGTGCCAGCAGCGTAGCCGGGGGAATGGGTGAAAAACTGTTTTTT	CASSVAGGMGEKLFF
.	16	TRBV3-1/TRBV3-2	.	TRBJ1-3	TGTGCCAGCAGCCAAGAGGGGAGGGGCTCTGGAAACACCATATATTTT	CASSQEGRGSGNTIYF
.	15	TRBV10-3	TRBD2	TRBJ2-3	TGTGCCATCGGCCAGGGAGCGGGGGACACAGATACGCAGTATTTT	CAIGQGAGDTDTQYF
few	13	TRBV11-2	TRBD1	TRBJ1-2	TGTGCCAGCAGCTTAACAGGGGTGAGAGGCTACACCTTC	CASSLTGVRGYTF
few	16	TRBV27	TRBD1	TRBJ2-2	TGTGCCAGCAGTCCCGGGACAGGGGGCAACACCGGGGAGCTGTTTTTT	CASSPGTGGNTGELFF
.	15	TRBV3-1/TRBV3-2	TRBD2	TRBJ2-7	TGTGCCAGCAGCCCCCCCCGAGCGGGGGGATACGAGCAGTACTTC	CASSPPRAGGYEQYF